These 20 T cell receptor beta chains were all obtained from the same sample, sequenced in a study of T cell clonality in common variable immunodeficiency. Findings of the study overall: Fewer deletions and N-nucleotide insertions were reportedly seen in common variable immunodeficiency TCR beta sequences.

Their cognate antigens are unknown. Sequenced by immunoSEQ multiplex PCR; TCRdb stores in-frame clones only, minus some. The table lists about 28,000 clones, with no singletons. Sequencing was performed on peripheral blood mononuclear cells. The receptor set was obtained from a human donor with common variable immunodeficiency.

This clone was observed many times. The read falls 3 residues short of the CDR3 end, and the missing part is taken from the germline J gene. This chain joins TRBV6-1 and TRBJ1-5, with 7 bases lining up with TRBD1. With 2 bases clipped from V and 3 bases from J, the junction kept 1 base outside the gene matches. The CDR3 covers 14 residues. Germline CDR1 MNHNS, CDR2 SASEGT. CDR3 protein: CASSEQGDNQPQHF. The DNA read from the CDR3 is TGTGCCAGCAGTGAACAGGGGGACAATCAGCCC.

In its sample, this clone was seen a few times. The read finishes 3 residues shy of the CDR3 end, and the germline J gene is used to complete it. V usage is TRBV18 and J usage is TRBJ2-7; D unresolved. Trimming shortened V by 3 bases and J by 6 bases, and 15 bases separated the two germline ends. The CDR3 extends over 14 amino acids. Germline CDR1 is KGHSH and CDR2 is LQKENI. Incomplete CDR3 DNA: TGTGCCAGCTCACCCCTTCTCGGCAAGGGCGAG. Protein product: CASSPLLGKGE. The full-length CDR3 reads as CASSPLLGKGEQYF.

Many counts were recorded for this clone. The CDR3 end lies 3 residues beyond the end of the read and is filled in from the germline J gene. This chain connects TRBV19 to TRBJ2-1, with TRBD1 identical over 9 bases. The CDR3 contains 14 residues. Germline assignment: CDR1 LNHDA and CDR2 SQIVND (reference sequence). V lost 7 bases and J lost 6; bases outside the gene matches: 7. The sequenced part of the CDR3 DNA is TGTGCCAGTAAGGGGGACAGGGAAATCAATGAG. This gives the protein CASKGDREINE. In full, the CDR3 is CASKGDREINEQFF.

Of note for this clone: The read terminates 3 residues ahead of where the CDR3 ends, so the germline J gene completes it. The chain has TRBV5-1 and TRBJ2-1; D unclear. Germline V gives CDR1 SGHRS, CDR2 YFSETQ. V lost 4 bases to trimming and J lost 3 bases, with 5 bases between them. The CDR3 consists of 12 residues. The CDR3 sequence is CASSPVYNEQFF. The sequenced part of the CDR3 DNA is TGCGCCAGCAGCCCGGTCTACAATGAG.

With respect to this clone: The read is 3 residues too short to cover the CDR3 end, so that end is filled in from the germline J gene. This chain connects TRBV7-2 to TRBJ1-1; possibly TRBD1 for D (5 bases). The germline V gene has CDR1 SGHTA and CDR2 FQGNSA. This CDR3 region has 14 residues. CDR3 residues: CASSFRGGGVGAFF. CDR3 DNA (partial): TGTGCCAGCAGCTTCCGGGGGGGAGGCGTGGGA.

This clone occurred many times. Read coverage stops 3 residues before the CDR3 terminus; the germline J gene supplies the remainder. V is TRBV29-1 and J is TRBJ2-5; TRBD1 matches 9 bases. From germline, CDR1 is SQVTM and CDR2 ANQGSEA. The CDR3 has 13 amino acids. The junction had 6 bases not matched to a gene; V was cut back by 8 bases and J by 2 bases. CDR3 in amino acids: CSSKTGGQETQYF. CDR3 bases read: TGCAGCTCCAAGACAGGGGGGCAAGAGACC.

There are a few counts of this clone. The sequenced fragment ends 3 residues before the CDR3 boundary, so the rest is inferred from the germline J gene. The chain couples TRBV2 to TRBJ2-7, with 7 bases that match TRBD2. Germline V gives CDR1 SNHLY, CDR2 FYNNEI. After removal of 6 bases from V and 1 base from J, the junction contained 6 bases not matched to a gene. CDR3 length equals 14 residues. CDR3 residues: CASSLLGGSYEQYF. Incomplete CDR3 DNA: TGTGCCAGCAGCCTACTGGGGGGGTCCTACGAG.

This clone was seen only a few times. The sequenced fragment ends 3 residues before the CDR3 boundary, so the rest is inferred from the germline J gene. V and J are TRBV2 and TRBJ2-2, with TRBD1 matching 7 bases. The CDR3 contains 15 residues. Germline V gives CDR1 SNHLY, CDR2 FYNNEI. Losses at the gene ends were 6 bases for V and 5 bases for J; bases not matched to a gene: 9. This CDR3 reads CASSAQGCLTGELFF. CDR3 bases read: TGTGCCAGCAGCGCACAGGGGTGTTTGACCGGGGAG.

This clone was seen a few times. The read ends 3 residues early relative to the CDR3; the germline J gene fills the gap. V usage is TRBV7-9 and J usage is TRBJ2-5, with D perhaps being TRBD1 or TRBD2 (5 bases each). The ends were cut back, 1 base at V and 7 bases at J, with 10 bases in the middle. The CDR3 sequence is 13 residues long. Germline values: CDR1 SEHNR, CDR2 FQNEAQ (reference sequence). The CDR3 is CASSLGQRGTQYF. The DNA read from the CDR3 is TGTGCCAGCAGCTTAGGACAGAGGGGGACC.

Worth noting for this clone: The read ends 3 residues shy of where the CDR3 ends; the end is completed using the germline J gene. V and J are TRBV2 and TRBJ1-3, with D unclear. Germline V gene sequence: CDR1 SNHLY, CDR2 FYNNEI. The CDR3 covers 15 residues. V lost 1 base to trimming and J lost 0 bases, with 7 bases between them. Partial CDR3 DNA: TGTGCCAGCAGTGAAGAGGGCAGCTCTGGAAACACC. Residues: CASSEEGSSGNT. The CDR3 as a whole reads CASSEEGSSGNTIYF.

This clone appeared a few times. The CDR3 end lies 3 residues beyond the end of the read and is filled in from the germline J gene. V is TRBV6-2 or TRBV6-3 and J is TRBJ2-1, with D perhaps matching TRBD2 (5 bases). The germline V gene has CDR1 MNHEY and CDR2 SVGEGT. This CDR3 is 14 amino acids long. The V end was cut by 2 bases, the J end by 5 bases, with 10 bases between. CDR3 amino acids: CASSYRGEDNEQFF. The CDR3 DNA, read in part, is TGTGCCAGCAGTTACCGGGGTGAGGACAATGAG.

As concerns this clone: The read ends 3 residues before the CDR3 terminus; that terminus is restored from the germline J gene. Other DNA sequences in the sample encode the same CDR3. The rearrangement uses TRBV7-2 and TRBJ1-6; 8 bases align to TRBD1. Germline trimming cut 1 base from V and 10 bases from J; bases unmatched to any gene: 3. Per the germline V gene, CDR1 is SGHTA and CDR2 is FQGNSA. This CDR3 comprises 14 residues. The CDR3 reads CASSLGQGRSPLHF. The sequenced part of the CDR3 DNA is TGTGCCAGCAGCTTAGGACAGGGGAGGTCACCC.

Note on this clone: The sequence runs out 3 residues before the end of the CDR3; the remainder is reconstructed from the germline J gene. The chain employs TRBV7-6 and TRBJ2-7; 9 bases map to TRBD1. The length of the CDR3 is 14 residues. Germline values: CDR1 SGHVS, CDR2 FNYEAQ. After removal of 5 bases from V and 3 bases from J, the junction contained 5 bases not matched to a gene. The DNA read from the CDR3 is TGTGCCAGCAGCCAGGGACAGGGTGACTACGAG. Translation gives CASSQGQGDYE. In full, the CDR3 reads CASSQGQGDYEQYF.

This clone has a handful of counts. The CDR3 sequence is CASSERRGLGEKLFF. CDR3 bases read: TGTGCCAGCAGTGAAAGGAGGGGACTGGGTGAAAAA. The V and J genes are TRBV2 and TRBJ1-4, with a possible D match to TRBD1 (5 bases). The read ends 3 residues before the CDR3 terminus; that terminus is restored from the germline J gene. The V gene's germline CDR1 is SNHLY and CDR2 FYNNEI. V was trimmed by 2 bases and J by 7 bases, leaving 14 bases between them. The CDR3 is 15 residues long.

This clone was seen many times. Coverage ceases 3 residues before the CDR3 finishes, and the germline J gene fills in the end. This chain uses TRBV19 with TRBJ1-6; D is perhaps TRBD1 (6 bases). The CDR3 sequence is 15 residues long. Germline values: CDR1 LNHDA, CDR2 SQIVND (reference sequence). V was cut by 5 bases and J by 6 bases, with 14 bases left in between. CDR3 in amino acids: CASSLRQVTNSPLHF. The sequenced CDR3 bases are TGTGCCAGTAGTCTCCGACAGGTTACTAATTCACCC.

Turning to this clone: The read halts 3 residues ahead of the CDR3 end, with the missing end drawn from the germline J gene. The chain combines TRBV5-8 with TRBJ2-7, with TRBD1 identical over 8 bases. V was pared by 1 base and J by 2 bases, with 5 bases of the junction left unmatched. This CDR3 comprises 15 residues. The V gene's germline CDR1 is SGHTS and CDR2 YDEGEE. The CDR3 bases that were read are TGTGCCAGCAGCTTGCAGGGGGCAACCCCCTACGAG. Amino acid sequence: CASSLQGATPYE. The whole CDR3 sequence reads CASSLQGATPYEQYF.

In regard to this clone: The read ends 3 residues before the CDR3 terminus; that terminus is restored from the germline J gene. The chain links TRBV7-2 to TRBJ2-7; D may be TRBD1 (7 bases). V lost 5 bases and J 2 bases, leaving 10 bases between the germline ends. CDR1 and CDR2 (germline): SGHTA, FQGNSA. The CDR3 is 13 amino acids. The CDR3 DNA, read in part, is TGTGCCAGCAGCCCAGGGGGGCCCTACGAG. Translation gives CASSPGGPYE. The full CDR3 protein reads CASSPGGPYEQYF.

This clone was observed a handful of times. The read comes to an end 3 residues before the CDR3 does, leaving the germline J gene to fill in the end. This chain joins TRBV7-2 and TRBJ1-5, with 8 nucleotides matching TRBD1. CDR3 length: 15 residues. Germline-derived CDR1 and CDR2 are SGHTA and FQGNSA. J gave up 7 bases and V 5 bases, and 10 bases lay outside the gene matches. The CDR3 DNA, read in part, is TGTGCCAGCAGCCTTGACAGGGGCCGTGAACAGCCC. Its protein product is CASSLDRGREQP. The CDR3 as a whole reads CASSLDRGREQPQHF.

Details on this clone: Read sequence stops 3 residues before the CDR3 end, and the germline J gene provides the missing end. V and J are TRBV5-5 and TRBJ2-7; 11 bases map to TRBD1. The ends lost 10 bases at V and 5 bases at J; junction bases unmatched: 8. The CDR3 consists of 13 residues. The germline gives CDR1 SGHKS, CDR2 YYEKEE (reference sequence). The CDR3 is CASAGQGVHEQYF. The covered CDR3 bases are TGTGCCTCCGCGGGACAGGGGGTCCACGAG.

In this sample, this clone turned up many times. The CDR3 extends 3 residues past the end of the read, so its final part is completed from the germline J gene. The chain carries TRBV29-1 and TRBJ1-2, with 9 nucleotides matching TRBD1. V lost 6 bases, J lost 4 bases, and 6 bases stayed unmatched. This CDR3 is 13 amino acids long. The germline CDR1 and CDR2 sequences are SQVTM and ANQGSEA. CDR3 DNA (partial): TGCAGCGTCGCCGGGACAGGGATCTATGGC. This sequence encodes CSVAGTGIYG. The whole CDR3 sequence is CSVAGTGIYGYTF.